What follows are 21 T cell receptor beta chains derived from one specimen sequenced in a study of cytomegalovirus exposure and HLA in healthy donors. The PCR contained 60 Vbeta and 13 Jbeta primers. The assay was immunoSEQ multiplex PCR, and TCRdb's table has in-frame clones only and misses some. The profile shows about 93,000 clones, approximately 83% of them singletons. The source material was PBMCs. These receptors originate from a man aged 45-60 years in good health and CMV-seronegative.

V and J are TRBV28 and TRBJ2-7; tentatively, D is TRBD1 (5 bases). The CDR3 has 13 amino acids. From germline, CDR1 is MDHEN and CDR2 SYDVKM. V lost 5 bases, J lost 2 bases, and 10 bases lay in between. This chain's CDR3 is CASSISGPYEQYF. The CDR3, as DNA: TGTGCCAGCAGTATATCAGGGCCCTACGAGCAGTACTTC.

V usage is TRBV6-1 and J usage is TRBJ2-7; weak D call: TRBD2 (5 bases). Trimming shortened V by 0 bases and J by 11 bases, and 8 bases separated the two germline ends. Germline V gives CDR1 MNHNS, CDR2 SASEGT. The CDR3 has 11 amino acids. For the CDR3, the DNA is TGTGCCAGCAGTGAAGCGAGGGTTGAGTACTTC. Translating gives CASSEARVEYF.

The chain combines TRBV7-8 with TRBJ1-5; unclear D gene. The CDR3 contains 16 residues. Germline V gene lookup returns CDR1 SGHVS and CDR2 FQNEAQ. The V gene lost 0 bases and the J gene lost 1 base, with 10 bases spanning the gap. CDR3 sequence reads: CASSLASDFSNQPQHF. Here the CDR3 DNA reads TGTGCCAGCAGCTTAGCCAGCGACTTCAGCAATCAGCCCCAGCATTTT.

The J gene is TRBJ1-1, the V gene TRBV14; 12 bases agree with TRBD1. V gave up 8 bases and J gave up 5 bases; unmatched junction bases: 6. The CDR3 has 14 amino acids. CDR1 and CDR2 (germline): SGHDN, FVKESK. CDR3 loop: CASSGQGAGTEAFF. The CDR3, as DNA: TGTGCCAGCTCGGGACAGGGGGCCGGAACTGAAGCTTTCTTT.

The V gene is TRBV2, the J gene TRBJ2-3; 10 bases are a match to TRBD2. Germline trimming cut 7 bases from V and 1 base from J; bases unmatched to any gene: 2. The CDR3 runs to 14 residues. Germline V lookup: CDR1 SNHLY, CDR2 FYNNEI. DNA of the CDR3: TGTGCCAGCAAGGGGACTAGCGGCACAGATACGCAGTATTTT. As protein: CASKGTSGTDTQYF.

V gene TRBV30 combines with J gene TRBJ1-1; D gene uncertain. Trimming removed 2 bases at V and 1 base at J, with 8 bases between. The CDR3 is 13 residues long. Germline-derived CDR1 and CDR2 are GTSNPN and SVGIG (reference sequence). The CDR3 DNA follows: TGTGCCTGGAGTCCCGTAAAGAACACTGAAGCTTTCTTT. This gives the protein CAWSPVKNTEAFF.

The chain uses TRBV28 and TRBJ1-1; D might be TRBD1 (5 bases). V lost 6 bases to trimming and J lost 7 bases, with 15 bases between them. Germline loops: CDR1 MDHEN, CDR2 SYDVKM. CDR3 size: 13 residues. The CDR3 DNA reads TGTGCCAGCAGGCGAGGGGAGGGGCGTGAAGCTTTCTTT. It codes for CASRRGEGREAFF.

This clone was seen once. CDR3: CSVEWAPNQPQHF. CDR3 coding DNA: TGCAGCGTTGAATGGGCGCCCAATCAGCCCCAGCATTTT. J is TRBJ1-5 and V is TRBV29-1; D unresolved. Per germline, CDR1 SQVTM and CDR2 ANQGSEA. The V gene lost 2 bases and the J gene lost 3 bases, with 8 bases spanning the gap. CDR3 size: 13 residues. Full variable domain (missing parts from reference TRBV29-1 and TRBJ1-5): SAVISQKPSRDICQRGTSLTIQCQVDSQVTMMFWYRQQPGQSLTLIATANQGSEATYESGFVIDKFPISRPNLTFSTLTVSNMSPEDSSIYLCSVEWAPNQPQHFGDGTRLSIL.

V usage is TRBV5-4 and J usage is TRBJ1-1; no firm D call. Trimming removed 9 bases from V and 1 base from J, with 13 bases in between. CDR1 is SGHNT, CDR2 YYREEE, per germline (reference sequence). This CDR3 region has 13 residues. This chain's CDR3 is CATTDGRNTEAFF. The CDR3 nucleotides are TGTGCCACCACAGACGGGAGGAACACTGAAGCTTTCTTT.

The chain uses TRBV18 and TRBJ2-3, with 10 positions matching TRBD2. CDR1 KGHSH and CDR2 LQKENI come from the germline V gene. The CDR3 is 15 residues long. V was clipped by 3 bases and J by 3 bases; unmatched bases: 3. CDR3: CASSPLAGVTDTQYF. In nucleotides, the CDR3 is TGTGCCAGCTCACCGCTAGCGGGAGTAACAGATACGCAGTATTTT.

J is TRBJ2-1 and V is TRBV5-1; 9 nucleotides match TRBD1. The CDR3 sequence is 13 residues long. In germline, CDR1 is SGHRS, CDR2 YFSETQ. J gave up 9 bases and V 6 bases, and 7 bases lay outside the gene matches. The CDR3: CASMGQGISEQFF. As DNA, the CDR3 is TGCGCCAGCATGGGACAGGGAATAAGTGAGCAGTTCTTC.

Written as DNA, the CDR3 is TGTGCCAGTAGTATATACGGGGAAAGGTTCTTC. Its translation is CASSIYGERFF. The V gene is TRBV19, the J gene TRBJ2-1; D may be TRBD2 (5 bases). Germline CDR1 reads LNHDA; CDR2 reads SQIVND (reference sequence). The ends were cut back, 2 bases at V and 15 bases at J, with 11 bases in the middle. This CDR3 contains 11 residues.

The rearrangement joins TRBV7-4 to TRBJ1-4, with 8 bases identical to TRBD1. The germline gives CDR1 SGHVT, CDR2 SQSDAQ. The CDR3 runs to 19 residues. Trimming at V came to 3 bases and at J to 0 bases, leaving 12 bases not matched to a gene. CDR3 nucleotides: TGTGCCAGCAGCTTCGTCCACTTGGACAGGGCCGCAACTAATGAAAAACTGTTTTTT. This codes for CASSFVHLDRAATNEKLFF.

This clone was recorded once. The chain couples TRBV5-1 to TRBJ2-7; 9 bases are shared with TRBD2. The germline CDR1 and CDR2 sequences are SGHRS and YFSETQ. Trimming took 5 bases from V and 4 from J; bases not matched to a gene: 4. CDR3 length: 13 residues. CDR3 sequence (DNA): TGCGCCAGCAGTTTTAGCGGGAGTTACGAGCAGTACTTC. It specifies CASSFSGSYEQYF.

The chain combines TRBV9 with TRBJ2-6; D gene ambiguous. The CDR3 runs 15 residues. V lost 1 base to trimming and J lost 0 bases, with 5 bases between them. Germline V CDR1 and CDR2: SGDLS, YYNGEE. This CDR3 is CASSVFNSGANVLTF. The CDR3 nucleotides are TGTGCCAGCAGCGTATTTAACTCTGGGGCCAACGTCCTGACTTTC.

The chain is built from TRBV9 and TRBJ2-5, with D unresolved. V was trimmed by 0 bases and J by 5 bases, leaving 17 bases between them. Germline CDR1 is SGDLS and CDR2 is YYNGEE. CDR3 length: 16 amino acids. CDR3 bases: TGTGCCAGCAGCGTAGGCGCTAGACCCGATCGGGAGACCCAGTACTTC. Translated: CASSVGARPDRETQYF.

The J gene is TRBJ2-7, the V gene TRBV14, with 8 nucleotides matching TRBD2. V was pared by 1 base and J by 0 bases, with 11 bases of the junction left unmatched. The CDR3 covers 18 residues. Germline V gene sequence: CDR1 SGHDN, CDR2 FVKESK. CDR3: CASSQVARGGTSSYEQYF. In DNA form, the CDR3 reads TGTGCCAGCAGCCAAGTGGCCAGGGGAGGGACTAGCTCCTACGAGCAGTACTTC.

This clone was seen once. The gene calls are TRBV4-1 and TRBJ1-5; D is undetermined. Germline V CDR1 and CDR2: MGHRA, YSYEKL. Trimming stripped 0 bases from V and 3 bases from J, with 15 bases between. The CDR3 contains 17 residues. This CDR3 reads CASSQDPIRKVNQPQHF. The CDR3 nucleotides read TGCGCCAGCAGCCAAGATCCGATCAGGAAAGTCAATCAGCCCCAGCATTTT.

This chain links TRBV4-1 with TRBJ2-3; TRBD2 agrees at 12 bases. Germline V CDR1 and CDR2: MGHRA, YSYEKL. CDR3 size: 16 residues. V was clipped by 1 base and J by 2 bases; unmatched bases: 1. The CDR3 sequence is CASSQGLAGVTDTQYF. The CDR3 DNA reads TGCGCCAGCAGCCAAGGACTAGCGGGAGTCACAGATACGCAGTATTTT.

CDR3 residues: CASRDHRGSGNTIYF. CDR3 coding DNA: TGTGCCAGCAGGGACCACAGGGGCTCTGGAAACACCATATATTTT. The genes are TRBV6-5 and TRBJ1-3; 7 bases agree with TRBD1. From germline, CDR1 is MNHEY and CDR2 SVGAGI. With 6 bases clipped from V and 0 bases from J, the junction kept 5 bases outside the gene matches. The CDR3 sequence is 15 residues long.

This chain connects TRBV7-9 to TRBJ2-1, with 7 bases that match TRBD2. This CDR3 contains 18 residues. V shed 3 bases, J shed 2 bases, and the junction held 13 bases outside the gene matches. CDR1 is SEHNR, CDR2 FQNEAQ, per germline (reference sequence). CDR3 in amino acids: CASSLSVGGPSAYNEQFF. The DNA of the CDR3 is TGTGCCAGCAGCTTGTCAGTGGGAGGGCCTTCGGCCTACAATGAGCAGTTCTTC.